A single sample gave rise to the 19 T cell receptor beta chains below, sequenced in a study of blood T cells in healthy people across ages. Next came a second PCR, run for about 7 to 12 cycles, which used a sample-barcoded 5' primer along with a J-beta primer mix. Each CDR3 protein is one row after TCRdb ran MiXCR on the 5' RACE reads. The data show hundreds of thousands of distinct CDR3 sequences, with 32% seen just once and approximately 15% held by the top ten. Sample: blood. The receptors shown here come from a woman of 80 years or more in good health.

The chain uses TRBV4-2 and TRBJ1-3; D remains unclear. Germline assignment: CDR1 LGHNA and CDR2 YNFKEQ. The CDR3 loop spans 16 amino acids. V lost 1 base and J lost 0, with 10 bases in between. CDR3 protein: CASSQGVTVSGNTIYF. CDR3 coding DNA: TGTGCCAGCAGCCAAGGGGTTACGGTCTCTGGAAACACCATATATTTT.

This clonotype was picked up a small number of times. The chain combines TRBV20-1 with TRBJ2-1, with TRBD2 identical over 11 bases. This CDR3 is 17 amino acids long. V lost 6 bases and J lost 9; bases outside the gene matches: 19. The germline V gene encodes CDR1 DFQATT and CDR2 SNEGSKA (reference sequence). Written as DNA, the CDR3 is TGCAGTGCAGACTCAACCGGGACTAGCGGCGGGGTCGGTGAGCAGTTCTTC. Translating gives CSADSTGTSGGVGEQFF.

This clonotype was counted ten times or more. The chain couples TRBV24-1 to TRBJ1-2; a weak D match, TRBD1 (6 bases). V dropped 5 bases and J dropped 2 bases, with 8 bases sitting between them. The CDR3 is 13 residues long. Germline V gene data show CDR1 as KGHDR and CDR2 as SFDVKD. CDR3 in DNA: TGTGCCACCAGTGCTGACAGGAACTATGGCTACACCTTC. This translates into CATSADRNYGYTF.

This clonotype was counted only a few times. The CDR3 loop is CASSFTKALNTEAFF. The CDR3 DNA reads as TGTGCCAGCAGCTTTACGAAGGCTCTGAACACTGAAGCTTTCTTT. V is TRBV7-2 and J is TRBJ1-1, with D unclear. The V end lost 3 bases, the J end lost 0 bases, and 11 bases lay between the germline ends. Germline V gives CDR1 SGHTA, CDR2 FQGNSA. This CDR3 has 15 residues.

This clonotype showed up just a few times. This may be a read error, as it is one base from a much larger clone. The chain is built from TRBV5-1 and TRBJ1-2; D is perhaps TRBD1 (5 bases). CDR3 length: 13 amino acids. The germline V gene has CDR1 SGHRS and CDR2 YFSETQ. Here the CDR3 reads CASSLPGNYGYIF. CDR3 DNA sequence: TGCGCCAGCAGCTTGCCAGGGAACTATGGCTACATCTTC.

V usage is TRBV24-1 and J usage is TRBJ2-7, with TRBD2 as a possible D gene (5 bases). Germline CDR1 reads KGHDR; CDR2 reads SFDVKD. The V gene lost 3 bases and the J gene lost 2 bases, with 13 bases spanning the gap. The CDR3 sequence is 15 residues long. The CDR3 loop reads CATSDPGSRPYEQYF. In nucleotides, the CDR3 is TGTGCCACCAGTGATCCGGGGTCACGTCCCTACGAGCAGTACTTC.

The count of this clonotype is one. The V and J genes are TRBV7-6 and TRBJ2-2; 7 bases fit TRBD1. V gave up 1 base and J gave up 5 bases; unmatched junction bases: 7. Looked up from germline, CDR1 is SGHVS and CDR2 is FNYEAQ. The CDR3 length is 16 residues. CDR3: CASSLGDSRWTGELFF. In DNA form, the CDR3 reads TGTGCCAGCAGCTTAGGGGACAGTCGGTGGACCGGGGAGCTGTTTTTT. The full variable domain, completed using reference TRBV7-6 and TRBJ2-2, is GAGVSQSPRYKVTKRGQDVALRCDPISGHVSLYWYRQALGQGPEFLTYFNYEAQQDKSGLPNDRFSAERPEGSISTLTIQRTEQRDSAMYRCASSLGDSRWTGELFFGEGSRLTVL.

The sample holds many counts of this clonotype. The genes are TRBV11-2 and TRBJ2-1, with TRBD1 identical over 9 bases. The ends lost 3 bases at V and 15 bases at J; junction bases unmatched: 9. CDR3 length: 13 amino acids. In germline, CDR1 is SGHAT, CDR2 FQNNGV. The CDR3 sequence: CASSFQGDRAPFF. CDR3 nucleotides: TGTGCCAGCAGCTTCCAGGGGGACAGGGCCCCGTTCTTC.

Regarding this clonotype: This clone may be a read error of a much larger clone one base away. V gene TRBV3-1 combines with J gene TRBJ1-2; D perhaps matches TRBD1 (5 bases). Germline CDR1 and CDR2: LGHDT and YNNKEL (reference sequence). CDR3 length equals 14 residues. Trimming took 4 bases from V and 2 from J, leaving 11 bases between them. CDR3 residues: CASSRETANYGYTF. The CDR3 bases are TGTGCCAGCAGCCGGGAGACAGCAAACTATGGCTACACCTTC.

This clonotype was observed a handful of times. CDR3 residues: CASSQGRAGSEEKLFF. CDR3 nucleotides: TGCGCCAGCAGCCAAGGGAGGGCGGGGAGTGAAGAAAAACTGTTTTTT. The chain uses TRBV4-1 and TRBJ1-4; D is unresolved. Germline values: CDR1 MGHRA, CDR2 YSYEKL. V gave up 1 base and J gave up 8 bases, with 17 bases separating them. The CDR3 runs to 16 residues.

This clonotype has more than one count but fewer than ten. A read error may be the cause here, since a much bigger clone is one base away. As DNA, the CDR3 is TGCAGCGTGAGGACAGACCGCTACGAGCAGTACTTC. Protein: CSVRTDRYEQYF. The chain employs TRBV29-1 and TRBJ2-7; D possibly corresponds to TRBD1 (6 bases). The CDR3 loop spans 12 amino acids. The germline V gene has CDR1 SQVTM and CDR2 ANQGSEA. The V end lost 6 bases, the J end lost 3 bases, and 12 bases lay between the germline ends.

This clonotype was picked up many times. This chain uses TRBV15 with TRBJ2-6; D is perhaps TRBD2 (6 bases). This CDR3 region has 16 residues. Germline V CDR1 and CDR2: LNHNV, YYDKDF (reference sequence). V lost 0 bases and J 2 bases, leaving 8 bases between the germline ends. The CDR3 loop is CATSRDGGAGANVLTF. CDR3 nucleotides: TGTGCCACCAGCAGAGATGGAGGGGCTGGGGCCAACGTCCTGACTTTC.

This clonotype is a singleton in its sample. V usage is TRBV27 and J usage is TRBJ2-5, with D perhaps matching TRBD1 or TRBD2 (5 bases each). The DNA matches TRBJ2-7 better at its end, which makes the J call doubtful. Germline CDR1 is MNHEY and CDR2 is SMNVEV (reference sequence). This CDR3 comprises 15 residues. The CDR3 coding sequence is TGTGCCAGCAGTCCCTTCGGGGCAGAGGCCTACGAGCAGTACTTC. Protein product: CASSPFGAEAYEQYF.

With regard to this clonotype: This may come from a read error, since a much larger clone is one base off. The CDR3 protein is CANSFGGSETQYF. The DNA of the CDR3 is TGTGCCAACAGCTTCGGGGGCTCGGAGACCCAGTACTTC. The J gene is TRBJ2-5, the V gene TRBV7-9; the D call may be TRBD1 or TRBD2 (6 bases each). CDR3 length equals 13 residues. Germline CDR1 and CDR2: SEHNR and FQNEAQ (reference sequence).

This clonotype has a count of ten or more. CDR3 sequence: CAISRGGKGGYTF. In nucleotides, the CDR3 is TGTGCCATCAGCAGAGGGGGCAAGGGAGGCTACACCTTC. The chain uses TRBV10-3 and TRBJ1-2; 7 nucleotides agree with TRBD1. CDR3 length: 13 amino acids. Germline loops: CDR1 ENHRY, CDR2 SYGVKD. Trimming removed 6 bases from V and 8 bases from J; junction bases left unmatched: 9.

The chain couples TRBV6-6 to TRBJ1-5, with D unclear. Germline V CDR1 and CDR2: MNHNY, SVGAGI (reference sequence). V was cut by 2 bases and J by 7 bases, with 12 bases left in between. CDR3 length equals 14 residues. This CDR3 is CASSYPGIEQPQHF. As DNA, the CDR3 is TGTGCCAGCAGTTACCCAGGAATCGAACAGCCCCAGCATTTT.

The CDR3 DNA follows: TGTGCCAGCAGACTACGGGGGGGCGCTCCGCGGAATGAGCAGTTCTTC. Translation: CASRLRGGAPRNEQFF. The chain carries TRBV7-2 and TRBJ2-1; 8 bases line up with TRBD2. This CDR3 has 16 amino acids. After removal of 6 bases from V and 7 bases from J, the junction contained 14 bases not matched to a gene. The V gene's germline CDR1 is SGHTA and CDR2 FQGNSA.

This clonotype was seen a few times. J is TRBJ1-5 and V is TRBV5-6; D perhaps matches TRBD1 (6 bases). CDR1 SGHDT and CDR2 YYEEEE come from the germline V gene. The CDR3 runs to 16 residues. The V end lost 2 bases, the J end lost 0 bases, and 12 bases lay between the germline ends. CDR3 sequence (DNA): TGTGCCAGCAGCTTAATGACAGGCTATAGCAATCAGCCCCAGCATTTT. This encodes CASSLMTGYSNQPQHF.

This clonotype has a handful of counts. The chain is built from TRBV11-2 and TRBJ2-2; no reliable D call. From germline, CDR1 is SGHAT and CDR2 FQNNGV. V was cut by 7 bases and J by 2 bases, with 17 bases left in between. There are 16 residues in the CDR3. The CDR3 here is CASNFRWGSNTGELFF. The CDR3 DNA is TGTGCCAGCAACTTTAGGTGGGGATCTAACACCGGGGAGCTGTTTTTT.